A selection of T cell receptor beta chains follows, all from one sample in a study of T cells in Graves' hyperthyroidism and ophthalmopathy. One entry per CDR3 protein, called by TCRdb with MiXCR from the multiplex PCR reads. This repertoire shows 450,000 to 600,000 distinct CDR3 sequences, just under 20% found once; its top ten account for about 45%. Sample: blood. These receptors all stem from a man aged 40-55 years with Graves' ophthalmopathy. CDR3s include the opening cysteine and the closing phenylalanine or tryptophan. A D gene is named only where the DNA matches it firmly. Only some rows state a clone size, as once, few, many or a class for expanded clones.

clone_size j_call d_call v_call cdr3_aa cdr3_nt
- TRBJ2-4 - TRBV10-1 CATLQDHQAKNIQYF TGCGCCACCCTCCAGGACCATCAAGCCAAAAACATTCAGTACTTC
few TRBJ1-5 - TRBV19 CASRPWSGTHNQPQHF TGTGCCAGTAGGCCATGGTCCGGGACACATAATCAGCCCCAGCATTTT
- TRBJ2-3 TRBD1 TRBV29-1 CSVWEQGAADTQYF TGCAGCGTGTGGGAACAGGGGGCGGCAGATACGCAGTATTTT
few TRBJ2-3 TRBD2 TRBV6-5 CASSYSVGLAGRTDTQYF TGTGCCAGCAGTTACTCGGTCGGGCTAGCGGGGCGCACAGATACGCAGTATTTT
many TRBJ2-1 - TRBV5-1 CASRQQYNEQFF TGCGCCAGCAGACAGCAGTACAATGAGCAGTTCTTC
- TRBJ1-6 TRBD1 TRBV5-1 CASSLNQGANSPLHF TGCGCCAGCAGCTTGAATCAGGGGGCCAATTCACCCCTCCACTTT
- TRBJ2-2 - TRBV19 CASSIGVLPAGELFF TGTGCCAGTAGTATCGGGGTGCTACCTGCCGGGGAGCTGTTTTTT
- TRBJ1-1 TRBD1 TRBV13 CASSLRPWTGDTEAFF TGTGCCAGCAGCCTTCGCCCTTGGACAGGCGACACTGAAGCTTTCTTT
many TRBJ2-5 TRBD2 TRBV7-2 CASSLVKTTSGSETQYF TGTGCCAGCAGCTTAGTTAAAACGACTAGCGGGAGTGAGACCCAGTACTTC
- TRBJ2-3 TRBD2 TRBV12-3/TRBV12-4 CASRLAGLTDTQYF TGTGCCAGCAGGTTAGCGGGACTCACAGATACGCAGTATTTT
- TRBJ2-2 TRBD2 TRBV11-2 CASSLRGSLAGELSF TGTGCCAGCAGCTTACGCGGGAGTCTCGCCGGGGAGCTGTCTTTT
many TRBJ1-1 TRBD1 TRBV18 CASSPVSGGRGTEAFF TGTGCCAGCTCCCCTGTCTCAGGGGGGAGAGGCACTGAAGCTTTCTTT
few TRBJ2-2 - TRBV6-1 CASSATDGSNTGELFF TGTGCCAGCAGTGCCACGGACGGGTCGAACACCGGGGAGCTGTTTTTT
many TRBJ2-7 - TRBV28 CASRIQGEGSYEQYF TGTGCCAGCAGAATACAGGGGGAGGGCTCCTACGAGCAGTACTTC
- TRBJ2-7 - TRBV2 CASTSSQVEQYF TGTGCCAGCACCAGCAGTCAAGTAGAGCAGTACTTC
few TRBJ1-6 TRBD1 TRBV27 CASSQDRFNSPLHF TGTGCCAGCAGTCAGGACAGGTTTAATTCACCCCTCCACTTT
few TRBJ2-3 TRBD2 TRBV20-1 CSAGLARDTQYF TGCAGTGCGGGACTAGCGAGGGATACGCAGTATTTT
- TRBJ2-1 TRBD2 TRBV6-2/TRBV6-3 CASNPGTSGSYNEQFF TGTGCCAGCAACCCCGGGACTAGCGGGTCTTACAATGAGCAGTTCTTC
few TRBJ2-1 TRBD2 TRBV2 CASSDAPRTSGRRFYNEQFF TGTGCCAGCAGTGATGCGCCCCGGACTAGCGGGAGAAGATTCTACAATGAGCAGTTCTTC
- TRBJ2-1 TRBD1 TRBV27 CASSDRGVFNEQFF TGTGCCAGCAGCGACAGGGGAGTTTTCAATGAGCAGTTCTTC
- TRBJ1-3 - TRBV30 CAWRSSGNTIYF TGTGCCTGGCGATCGTCTGGAAACACCATATATTTT
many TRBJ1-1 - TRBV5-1 CASSLLMRNTEAFF TGCGCCAGCAGCCTACTCATGCGGAACACTGAAGCTTTCTTT
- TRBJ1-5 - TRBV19 CASSRDAGGNQPQHF TGTGCCAGTAGTAGAGACGCTGGGGGCAATCAGCCCCAGCATTTT
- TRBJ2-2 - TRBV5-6 CASSLAGPQSGELFF TGTGCCAGCAGCTTGGCCGGGCCCCAAAGCGGGGAGCTGTTTTTT
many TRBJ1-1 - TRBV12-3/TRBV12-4 CASSSSQDLDLFHTEAFF TGTGCCAGCAGTTCTTCTCAGGACCTAGATTTATTTCACACTGAAGCTTTCTTT
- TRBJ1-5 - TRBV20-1 CSARPGPLNQPQHF TGCAGTGCTAGGCCCGGACCGCTCAATCAGCCCCAGCATTTT
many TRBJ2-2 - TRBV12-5 CASGLGLPNTGELFF TGTGCTAGTGGTTTGGGACTACCGAACACCGGGGAGCTGTTTTTT
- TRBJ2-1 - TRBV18 CASSPPSKGQVYNEQFF TGTGCCAGCTCACCACCTTCTAAGGGACAAGTATACAATGAGCAGTTCTTC
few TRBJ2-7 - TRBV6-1 CASSELRDDGQYF TGTGCCAGCAGTGAGCTCAGGGACGACGGGCAGTACTTC
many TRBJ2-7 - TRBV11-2 CASTLTGGYEQYF TGTGCCAGCACCCTCACCGGGGGTTACGAGCAGTACTTC